Below are 8 T cell receptor beta chains sequenced from a single sample in a study of T cell changes during pregnancy in multiple sclerosis. Repertoires were generated with immunoSEQ multiplex PCR, while TCRdb's copy carries only in-frame clones and drops some. In the table there are around 60,000 clones, 88% of which are singletons. Specimen: peripheral blood, collected in the first trimester of pregnancy. These receptors were taken from a female donor with multiple sclerosis, enrolled in a pregnancy study.

The chain has TRBV7-6 and TRBJ2-1, with 13 bases fitting TRBD2. The germline gives CDR1 SGHVS, CDR2 FNYEAQ. The CDR3 spans 15 residues. With 0 bases clipped from V and 9 bases from J, the junction kept 2 bases outside the gene matches. Written as DNA, the CDR3 is TGTGCCAGCAGCTTAGCACTAGCGGGAGGGGGTGAGCAGTTCTTC. It encodes CASSLALAGGGEQFF.

This sequence joins TRBV7-8 and TRBJ2-1; 9 bases agree with TRBD2. There are 14 residues in the CDR3. Germline V lookup: CDR1 SGHVS, CDR2 FQNEAQ. Trimming removed 5 bases from V and 7 bases from J; junction bases left unmatched: 6. The CDR3 loop reads CASSPRLAENEQFF. Here the CDR3 DNA reads TGTGCCAGCAGCCCACGACTAGCGGAGAATGAGCAGTTCTTC.

The V gene is TRBV7-9, the J gene TRBJ2-3, with D possibly matching TRBD2 (6 bases). Trimming left V 1 base short and J 2 bases short, with 7 bases between. The CDR3 totals 14 residues. The germline V gene has CDR1 SEHNR and CDR2 FQNEAQ (reference sequence). CDR3 in DNA: TGTGCCAGCAGCTTAGTGGACTACACAGATACGCAGTATTTT. Translating gives CASSLVDYTDTQYF.

The CDR3 sequence is CASSVSQGNWDNEQFF. Here the CDR3 DNA reads TGTGCCAGCAGCGTATCACAGGGGAATTGGGACAATGAGCAGTTCTTC. This sequence joins TRBV9 and TRBJ2-1; 7 nucleotides align to TRBD1. Germline lookup yields CDR1 SGDLS and CDR2 YYNGEE. The V and J ends lost 1 base and 5 bases, in that order; junction bases with no gene match: 9. The CDR3 covers 16 residues.

V usage is TRBV29-1 and J usage is TRBJ2-3; 12 nucleotides line up with TRBD2. The CDR3 consists of 14 residues. CDR1 and CDR2 from the germline V gene are SQVTM and ANQGSEA. The V segment lost 6 bases and the J segment 4 bases; nucleotides outside the gene matches: 5. CDR3 sequence (DNA): TGCAGCGTCTTACTAGCGGGAGGCGCAGATACGCAGTATTTT. It translates to CSVLLAGGADTQYF.

This clone was seen a single time. The chain links TRBV7-2 to TRBJ2-2; tentative D call: TRBD2 (7 bases). V was clipped by 3 bases and J by 0 bases, with 20 bases between them. The germline CDR1 and CDR2 sequences are SGHTA and FQGNSA. CDR3 size: 19 residues. The CDR3 DNA is TGTGCCAGCAGCTTCCTAAGGACGGGGGGACAATCGAACACCGGGGAGCTGTTTTTT. This sequence encodes CASSFLRTGGQSNTGELFF.

This chain uses TRBV19 with TRBJ2-5, with D possibly matching TRBD1 (6 bases). CDR1 and CDR2 (germline): LNHDA, SQIVND (reference sequence). V gave up 4 bases and J gave up 4 bases, with 10 bases separating them. This CDR3 comprises 13 residues. The CDR3 protein is CASSNLQGETQYF. In DNA form, the CDR3 reads TGTGCCAGTAGTAACCTACAGGGAGAGACCCAGTACTTC.

The rearrangement joins TRBV12-5 to TRBJ2-1; 10 positions agree with TRBD1. The V gene end was trimmed by 4 bases and the J gene end by 4 bases; junction bases not matched to a gene: 4. This CDR3 has 15 residues. Germline V gene data show CDR1 as LGHNT and CDR2 as FRNRAP. The CDR3 loop is CASGWGQGLYNEQFF. DNA of the CDR3: TGTGCTAGTGGTTGGGGACAGGGGCTTTACAATGAGCAGTTCTTC.